This TCR beta chain was sequenced during a study of monozygotic twins with inflammatory bowel disease. Whole-study results and caveats: Repertoires of patients may have been made more variable by differing immunosuppressive treatments.

Germline loops: CDR1 KGHDR, CDR2 SFDVKD. The CDR3 extends over 16 amino acids. Comments on this clonotype: Its antigen is not identified.

cDNA was made in eight separate reactions per sample. TCRdb reprocessed the 5' RACE reads and keeps a single row for each CDR3 protein, giving no DNA. The sample includes some 130,000 distinct CDR3 sequences. The sequenced sample was blood. V and J are TRBV24-1 and TRBJ1-5; TCRdb returns TRBD1, unconfirmable since there is no DNA. The clonotype comes from a human donor with ulcerative colitis or Crohn's disease, or a healthy co-twin of an affected twin (not recorded which). CDR3: CATSATGDAANQPQHF.